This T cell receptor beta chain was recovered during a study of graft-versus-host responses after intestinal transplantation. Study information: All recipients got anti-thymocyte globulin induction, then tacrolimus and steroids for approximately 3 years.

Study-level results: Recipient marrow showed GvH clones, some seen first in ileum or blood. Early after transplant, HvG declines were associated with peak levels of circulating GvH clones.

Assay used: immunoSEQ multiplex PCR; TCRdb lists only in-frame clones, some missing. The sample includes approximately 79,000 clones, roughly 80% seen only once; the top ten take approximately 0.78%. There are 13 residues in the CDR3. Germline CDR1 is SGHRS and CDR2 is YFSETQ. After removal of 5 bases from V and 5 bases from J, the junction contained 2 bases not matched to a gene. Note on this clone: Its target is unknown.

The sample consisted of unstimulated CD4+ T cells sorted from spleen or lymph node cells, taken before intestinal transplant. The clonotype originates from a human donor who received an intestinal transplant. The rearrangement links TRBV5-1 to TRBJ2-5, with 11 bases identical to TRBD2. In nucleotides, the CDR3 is TGCGCCAGCAGGGTAGCGGGAGGGGAGACCCAGTACTTC. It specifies CASRVAGGETQYF.